These 8 T cell receptor beta chains share one sample of origin, sequenced in a study of T cells in Graves' hyperthyroidism and ophthalmopathy. TCR beta CDR3 sequences were amplified from RNA transcripts. The HTBI set primed first-round TCR CDR3 RT-PCR. TCRdb reprocessed the multiplex PCR reads via MiXCR and lists one record per CDR3 protein. Of under 700,000 distinct CDR3 sequences in the sample, about half are singletons; the top ten hold just over 8%. The sequencing sample was made of peripheral blood or thyroid tissue (not recorded which). The receptors derive from a woman under 30 with Graves' hyperthyroidism.

Worth noting for this clonotype: Just one base apart from a much larger clone, this may be a read error. This sequence joins TRBV6-1 and TRBJ1-2; D gene ambiguous. V was pared by 6 bases and J by 7 bases, with 15 bases between. Germline values: CDR1 MNHNS, CDR2 SASEGT. CDR3 length: 13 amino acids. CDR3 DNA sequence: TGTGCCAGCAGCGAGCGAAGGGCCTGTGGCTACACCTTC. It is translated as CASSERRACGYTF.

This clonotype occurred a few times. The chain recombines TRBV7-8 with TRBJ2-5, with TRBD1 identical over 9 bases. Per the germline V gene, CDR1 is SGHVS and CDR2 is FQNEAQ. This CDR3 is 16 amino acids long. V shed 5 bases and J 2 bases; nucleotides not matched to a gene: 9. DNA for the CDR3: TGTGCCAGCAGCGCCCCCGACAGGGGGAGGCAAGAGACCCAGTACTTC. This sequence encodes CASSAPDRGRQETQYF.

This clonotype appeared a few times. The rearrangement links TRBV7-3 to TRBJ1-6; D is unclear. Germline V lookup: CDR1 SGHTA, CDR2 FQGTGA. This CDR3 region has 15 residues. V was shortened by 2 bases and J by 9 bases, with 14 bases between the two germline ends. The CDR3 is CASSLFGGKVSPLHF. The CDR3 coding sequence is TGTGCCAGCAGCTTATTCGGAGGGAAGGTTTCACCCCTCCACTTT.

This sequence joins TRBV2 and TRBJ1-6, with TRBD1 identical over 8 bases. CDR1 and CDR2 (germline): SNHLY, FYNNEI. This CDR3 is 15 amino acids long. The V and J ends lost 6 bases and 10 bases, in that order; junction bases with no gene match: 11. The CDR3 sequence: CASRKRGQGFSPLHF. In DNA, the CDR3 is TGTGCCAGCAGGAAAAGAGGACAGGGTTTCTCACCCCTCCACTTT.

This chain links TRBV7-6 with TRBJ2-7; no definite D call. The V gene's germline CDR1 is SGHVS and CDR2 FNYEAQ. There are 17 residues in the CDR3. The V end lost 8 bases, the J end lost 3 bases, and 26 bases lay between the germline ends. The CDR3 spells CASRHIRLGWGIYEQYF. For the CDR3, the DNA is TGTGCCAGCCGGCATATCCGACTGGGATGGGGAATCTACGAGCAGTACTTC.

This clonotype was detected a few times. The J gene is TRBJ1-2, the V gene TRBV7-9; D possibly corresponds to TRBD1 (5 bases). Germline V gives CDR1 SEHNR, CDR2 FQNEAQ (reference sequence). This CDR3 is 14 amino acids long. V was trimmed by 1 base and J by 4 bases, leaving 10 bases between them. Written as DNA, the CDR3 is TGTGCCAGCAGCTTAGGACAGAGAACCTATGGCTACACCTTC. Translating gives CASSLGQRTYGYTF.

This chain connects TRBV10-3 to TRBJ1-5; the match to TRBD1 covers 12 bases. With V trimmed by 3 bases and J by 13 bases, 7 bases remained unmatched. CDR3 size: 14 residues. Per the germline V gene, CDR1 is ENHRY and CDR2 is SYGVKD. CDR3 in DNA: TGTGCCATCAGTGAAGGGGACAGGGGGCGCCGTCAGCATTTT. Amino acids: CAISEGDRGRRQHF.

This clonotype was picked up a small number of times. The chain carries TRBV7-4 and TRBJ2-6; maybe TRBD2 (6 bases). V was clipped by 6 bases and J by 1 base, with 13 bases between them. The CDR3 runs 16 residues. In germline, CDR1 is SGHVT, CDR2 SQSDAQ. The CDR3 DNA follows: TGTGCCAGCAGTTACCCCCGGGAGTCTGGGGCCAACGTCCTGACTTTC. Translated, it gives CASSYPRESGANVLTF.